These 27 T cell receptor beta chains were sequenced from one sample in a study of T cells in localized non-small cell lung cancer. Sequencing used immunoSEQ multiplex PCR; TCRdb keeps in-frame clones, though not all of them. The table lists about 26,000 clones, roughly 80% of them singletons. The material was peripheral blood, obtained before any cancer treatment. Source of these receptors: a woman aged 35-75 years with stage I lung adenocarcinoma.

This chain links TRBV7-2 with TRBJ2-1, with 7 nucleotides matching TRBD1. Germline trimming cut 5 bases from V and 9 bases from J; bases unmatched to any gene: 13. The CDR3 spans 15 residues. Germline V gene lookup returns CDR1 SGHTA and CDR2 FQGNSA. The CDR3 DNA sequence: TGTGCCAGCAGCCCTACCGGGACAGTATCGGGTGAGCAGTTCTTC. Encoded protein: CASSPTGTVSGEQFF.

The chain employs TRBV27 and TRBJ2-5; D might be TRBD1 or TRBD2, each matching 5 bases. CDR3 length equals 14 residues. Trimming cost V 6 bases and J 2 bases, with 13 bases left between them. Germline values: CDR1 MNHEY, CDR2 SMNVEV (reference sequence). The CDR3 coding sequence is TGTGCCAGCAGCGTGTGGGGGTCTCAAGAGACCCAGTACTTC. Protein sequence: CASSVWGSQETQYF.

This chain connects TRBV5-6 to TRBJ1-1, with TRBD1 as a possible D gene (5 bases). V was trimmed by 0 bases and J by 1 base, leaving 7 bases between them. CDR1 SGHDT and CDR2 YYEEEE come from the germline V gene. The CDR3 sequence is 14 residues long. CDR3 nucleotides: TGTGCCAGCAGCTTGGGACAGAAGAACACTGAAGCTTTCTTT. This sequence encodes CASSLGQKNTEAFF.

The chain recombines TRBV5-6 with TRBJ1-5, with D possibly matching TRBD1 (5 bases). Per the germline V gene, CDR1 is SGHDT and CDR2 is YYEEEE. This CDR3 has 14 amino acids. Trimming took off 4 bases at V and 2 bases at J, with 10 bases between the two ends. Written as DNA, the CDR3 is TGTGCCAGCAGCCGTGTGACAGGCAATCAGCCCCAGCATTTT. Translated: CASSRVTGNQPQHF.

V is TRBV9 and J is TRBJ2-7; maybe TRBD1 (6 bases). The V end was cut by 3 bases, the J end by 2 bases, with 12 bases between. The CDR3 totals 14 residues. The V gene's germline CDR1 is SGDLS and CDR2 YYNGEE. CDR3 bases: TGTGCCAGCAGCGAAGGACAGCTTCCCTACGAGCAGTACTTC. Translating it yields CASSEGQLPYEQYF.

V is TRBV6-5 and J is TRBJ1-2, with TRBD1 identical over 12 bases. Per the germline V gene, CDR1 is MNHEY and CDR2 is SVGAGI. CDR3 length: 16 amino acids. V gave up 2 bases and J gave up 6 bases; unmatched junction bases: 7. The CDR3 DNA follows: TGTGCCAGCAGTTACGGGACAGGGGGCGGGTGGAATGGCTACACCTTC. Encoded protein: CASSYGTGGGWNGYTF.

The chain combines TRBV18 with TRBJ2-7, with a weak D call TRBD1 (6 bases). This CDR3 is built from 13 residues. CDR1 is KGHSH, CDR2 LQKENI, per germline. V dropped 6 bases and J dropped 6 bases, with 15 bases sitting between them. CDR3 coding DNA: TGTGCCAGCTCTGAGGGGGACCGCCTCGAGCAGTACTTC. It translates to CASSEGDRLEQYF.

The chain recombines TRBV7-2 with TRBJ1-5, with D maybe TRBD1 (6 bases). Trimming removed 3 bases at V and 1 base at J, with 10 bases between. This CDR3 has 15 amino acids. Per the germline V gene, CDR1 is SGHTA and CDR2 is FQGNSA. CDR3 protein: CASSFGGASNQPQHF. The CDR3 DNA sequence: TGTGCCAGCAGCTTCGGGGGGGCAAGCAATCAGCCCCAGCATTTT.

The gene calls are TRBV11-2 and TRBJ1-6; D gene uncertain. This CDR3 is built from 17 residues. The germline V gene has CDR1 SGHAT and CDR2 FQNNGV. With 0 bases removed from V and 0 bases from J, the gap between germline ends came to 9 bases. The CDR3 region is CASSLDGRSSYNSPLHF. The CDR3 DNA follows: TGTGCCAGCAGCTTAGATGGGAGGAGCTCCTATAATTCACCCCTCCACTTT.

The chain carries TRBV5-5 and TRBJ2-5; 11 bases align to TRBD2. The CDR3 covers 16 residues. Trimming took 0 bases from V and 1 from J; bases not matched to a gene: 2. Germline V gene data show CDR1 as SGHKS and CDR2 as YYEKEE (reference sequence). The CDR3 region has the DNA TGTGCCAGCAGCTTGGGGCTAGCGGGGGGCCAAGAGACCCAGTACTTC. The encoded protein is CASSLGLAGGQETQYF.

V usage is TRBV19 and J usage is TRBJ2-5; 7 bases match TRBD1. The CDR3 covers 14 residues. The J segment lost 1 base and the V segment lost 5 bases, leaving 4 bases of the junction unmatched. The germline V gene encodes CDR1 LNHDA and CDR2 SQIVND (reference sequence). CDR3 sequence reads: CASSVQGSQETQYF. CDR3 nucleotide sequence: TGTGCCAGTAGTGTACAGGGGTCCCAAGAGACCCAGTACTTC.

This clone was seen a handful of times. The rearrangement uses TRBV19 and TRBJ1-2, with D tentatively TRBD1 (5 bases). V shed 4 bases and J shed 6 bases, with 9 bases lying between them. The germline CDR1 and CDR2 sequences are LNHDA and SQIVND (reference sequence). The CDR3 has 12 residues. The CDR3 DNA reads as TGTGCCAGTAGTAAGATCAGGGATGGCTACACCTTC. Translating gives CASSKIRDGYTF.

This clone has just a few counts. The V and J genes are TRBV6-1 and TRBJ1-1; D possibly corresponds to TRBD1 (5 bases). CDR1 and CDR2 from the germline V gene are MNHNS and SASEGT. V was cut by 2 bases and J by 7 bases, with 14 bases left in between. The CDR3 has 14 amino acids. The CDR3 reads CASSEWPWGFEAFF. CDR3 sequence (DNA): TGTGCCAGCAGTGAATGGCCATGGGGGTTTGAAGCTTTCTTT.

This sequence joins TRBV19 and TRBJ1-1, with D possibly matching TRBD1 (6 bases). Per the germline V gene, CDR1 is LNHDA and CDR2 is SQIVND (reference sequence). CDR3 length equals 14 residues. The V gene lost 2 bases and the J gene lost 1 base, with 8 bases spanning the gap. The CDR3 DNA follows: TGTGCCAGTAGTATAAGGGGGGAGAACACTGAAGCTTTCTTT. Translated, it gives CASSIRGENTEAFF.

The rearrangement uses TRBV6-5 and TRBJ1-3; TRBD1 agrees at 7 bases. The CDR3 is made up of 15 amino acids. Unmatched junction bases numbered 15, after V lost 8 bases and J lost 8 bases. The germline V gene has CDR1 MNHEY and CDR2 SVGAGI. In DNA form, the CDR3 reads TGTGCCAGCTCGTACGGGGGGGACAGCGCCTACACCATATATTTT. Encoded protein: CASSYGGDSAYTIYF.

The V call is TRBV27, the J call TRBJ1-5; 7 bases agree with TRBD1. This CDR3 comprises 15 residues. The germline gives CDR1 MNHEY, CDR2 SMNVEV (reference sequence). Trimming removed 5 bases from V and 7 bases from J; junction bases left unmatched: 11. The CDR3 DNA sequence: TGTGCCAGCAGTGCCTACAGGGGAAATATGCAGCCCCAGCATTTT. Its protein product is CASSAYRGNMQPQHF.

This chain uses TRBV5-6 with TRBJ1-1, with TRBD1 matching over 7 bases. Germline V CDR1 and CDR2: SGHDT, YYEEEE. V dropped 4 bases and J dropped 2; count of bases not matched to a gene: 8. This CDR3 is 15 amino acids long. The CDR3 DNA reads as TGTGCCAGCAGCGGCCTGGGAGGGGGCAACACTGAAGCTTTCTTT. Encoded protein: CASSGLGGGNTEAFF.

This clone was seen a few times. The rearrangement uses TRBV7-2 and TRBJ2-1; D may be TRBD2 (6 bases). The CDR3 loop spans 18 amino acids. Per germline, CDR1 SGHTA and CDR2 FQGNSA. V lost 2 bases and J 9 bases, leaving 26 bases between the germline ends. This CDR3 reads CASSLRTLGGGNAFEQFF. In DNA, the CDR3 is TGTGCCAGCAGCTTAAGGACTTTGGGCGGCGGGAACGCGTTTGAGCAGTTCTTC. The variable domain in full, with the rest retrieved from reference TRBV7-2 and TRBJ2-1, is GAGVSQSPSNKVTEKGKDVELRCDPISGHTALYWYRQSLGQGLEFLIYFQGNSAPDKSGLPSDRFSAERTGGSVSTLTIQRTQQEDSAVYLCASSLRTLGGGNAFEQFFGPGTRLTVL.

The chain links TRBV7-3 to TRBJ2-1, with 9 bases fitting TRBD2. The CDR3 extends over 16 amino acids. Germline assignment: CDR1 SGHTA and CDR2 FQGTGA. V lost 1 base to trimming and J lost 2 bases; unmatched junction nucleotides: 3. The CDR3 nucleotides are TGTGCCAGCAGCTTAAGCGGGGGGGCCCCCTACAATGAGCAGTTCTTC. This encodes CASSLSGGAPYNEQFF.

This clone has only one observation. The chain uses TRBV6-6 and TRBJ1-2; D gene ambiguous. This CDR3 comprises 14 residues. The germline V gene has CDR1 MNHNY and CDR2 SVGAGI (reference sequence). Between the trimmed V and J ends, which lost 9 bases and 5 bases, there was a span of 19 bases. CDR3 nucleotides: TGTGCCAGTGCCCGGGTGGGGAATGAGTATGGCTACACCTTC. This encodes CASARVGNEYGYTF.

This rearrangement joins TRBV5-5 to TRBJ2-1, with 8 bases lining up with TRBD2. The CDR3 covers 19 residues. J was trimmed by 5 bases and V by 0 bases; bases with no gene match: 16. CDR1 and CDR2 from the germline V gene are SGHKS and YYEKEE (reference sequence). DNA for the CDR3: TGTGCCAGCAGCTTGGTCCTGAGACCGCGGGGGGCTGGAAACAATGAGCAGTTCTTC. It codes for CASSLVLRPRGAGNNEQFF.

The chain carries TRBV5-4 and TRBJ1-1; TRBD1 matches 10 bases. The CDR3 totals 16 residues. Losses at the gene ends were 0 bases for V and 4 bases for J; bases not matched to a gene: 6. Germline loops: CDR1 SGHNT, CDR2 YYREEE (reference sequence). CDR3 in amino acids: CASSLGLWTGGTEAFF. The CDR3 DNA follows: TGTGCCAGCAGCTTGGGGCTCTGGACAGGGGGCACTGAAGCTTTCTTT.

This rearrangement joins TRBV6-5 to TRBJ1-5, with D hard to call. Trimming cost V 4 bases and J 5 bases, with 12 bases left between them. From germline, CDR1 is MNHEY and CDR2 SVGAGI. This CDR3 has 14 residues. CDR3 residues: CASSLFRIDQPQHF. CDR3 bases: TGTGCCAGCAGTTTATTTCGGATAGATCAGCCCCAGCATTTT.

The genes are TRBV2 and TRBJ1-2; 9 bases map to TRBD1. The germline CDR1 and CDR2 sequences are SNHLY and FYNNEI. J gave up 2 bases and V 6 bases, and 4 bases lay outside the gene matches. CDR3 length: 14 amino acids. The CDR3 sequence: CASRKDRGNYGYTF. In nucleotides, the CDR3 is TGTGCCAGCAGGAAGGACAGGGGCAACTATGGCTACACCTTC. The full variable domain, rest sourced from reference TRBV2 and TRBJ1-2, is EPEVTQTPSHQVTQMGQEVILRCVPISNHLYFYWYRQILGQKVEFLVSFYNNEISEKSEIFDDQFSVERPDGSNFTLKIRSTKLEDSAMYFCASRKDRGNYGYTFGSGTRLTVV.

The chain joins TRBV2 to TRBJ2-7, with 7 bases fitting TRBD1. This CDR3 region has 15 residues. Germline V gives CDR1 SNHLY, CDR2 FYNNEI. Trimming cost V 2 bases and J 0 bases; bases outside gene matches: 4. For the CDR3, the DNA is TGTGCCAGCAGTGAAAACGGGGACAGCTCCTACGAGCAGTACTTC. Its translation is CASSENGDSSYEQYF.

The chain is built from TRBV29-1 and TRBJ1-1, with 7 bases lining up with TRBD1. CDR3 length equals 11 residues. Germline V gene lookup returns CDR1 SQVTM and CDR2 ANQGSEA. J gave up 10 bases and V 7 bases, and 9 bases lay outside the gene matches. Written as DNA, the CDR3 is TGCAGCGAATCGACAGGGTTGGCAGCTTTCTTT. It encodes CSESTGLAAFF.

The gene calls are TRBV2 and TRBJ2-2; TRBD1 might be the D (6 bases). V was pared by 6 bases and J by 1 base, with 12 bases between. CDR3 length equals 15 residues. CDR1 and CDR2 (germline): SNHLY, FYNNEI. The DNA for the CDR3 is TGTGCCAGCAGGAAGCAGGGACAGAACACCGGGGAGCTGTTTTTT. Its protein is CASRKQGQNTGELFF.